This T cell receptor beta chain was captured by sequencing in a study of post-analysis software for immune sequencing data. Germline V CDR1 and CDR2: DFQATT, SNEGSKA (reference sequence). V was trimmed by 3 bases and J by 6 bases, leaving 9 bases between them. The CDR3 length is 13 residues. Regarding this clonotype: Its antigen is as yet unknown.

Study conclusions and caveats: With TRBV5-6, TRBV5-1 and TRBV20-1 included, about five TRBV segments were more frequent in patients than in controls.

Tagging with unique molecular identifiers was a feature of the TCR beta cDNA libraries. TCRdb re-derived calls from the PCR reads in MiXCR, one entry per CDR3 protein. In the table there are 600,000 to 700,000 distinct CDR3 sequences, roughly three fifths of which are singletons. Sequenced sample: blood. The receptor comes from a girl aged 2-10 years with multiple sclerosis. V usage is TRBV20-1 and J usage is TRBJ1-6; the D gene is possibly TRBD1 (5 bases). The CDR3 protein is CSARVQGNSPLHF. The DNA of the CDR3 is TGCAGTGCTAGGGTCCAGGGTAATTCACCCCTCCACTTT.